The present T cell receptor beta chain was sequenced within a study of cytomegalovirus exposure and HLA in healthy donors. As to this clone: Antigen: not known.

Measured with immunoSEQ multiplex PCR; TCRdb has only the in-frame clones, and not every one. The sample has 150,000 to 200,000 clones; about nine tenths are singletons. Study observations and caveats: In the 95 to 150 validation repertoires, a later analysis found that first-cohort TCR clusters tended to co-occur. A few chains linked to CMV were shown in vitro to be specific for CMV antigens.

This TCR came from a man aged 18 to 29 in good health and CMV-seropositive. Sequencing used PBMCs.

The CDR3 reads CASSPRGSGRAFTDTQYF. Written as DNA, the CDR3 is TGTGCCAGCAGCCCCCGAGGTAGCGGGAGGGCCTTCACAGATACGCAGTATTTT. The rearrangement links TRBV14 to TRBJ2-3, with TRBD2 matching over 11 bases. Germline CDR1 reads SGHDN; CDR2 reads FVKESK. The CDR3 loop spans 18 amino acids. V shed 4 bases and J 2 bases; nucleotides not matched to a gene: 11.